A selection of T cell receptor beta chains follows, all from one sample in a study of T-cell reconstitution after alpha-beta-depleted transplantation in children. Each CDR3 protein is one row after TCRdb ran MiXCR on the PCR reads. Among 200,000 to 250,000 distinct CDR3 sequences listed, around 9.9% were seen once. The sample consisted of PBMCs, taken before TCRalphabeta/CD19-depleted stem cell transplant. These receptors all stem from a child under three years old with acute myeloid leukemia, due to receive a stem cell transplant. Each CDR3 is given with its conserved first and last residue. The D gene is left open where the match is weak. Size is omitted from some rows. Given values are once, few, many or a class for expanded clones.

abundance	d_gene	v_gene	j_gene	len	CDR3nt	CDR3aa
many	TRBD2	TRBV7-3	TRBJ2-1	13	TGTGCCAGCAGCTGGACTAGGGACAATGAGCAGTTCTTC	CASSWTRDNEQFF
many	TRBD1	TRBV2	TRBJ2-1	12	TGTGCCAGCGGGGACAGGGAAGGAGAGCAGTTCTTC	CASGDREGEQFF
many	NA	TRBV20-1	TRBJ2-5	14	TGCAGTGCCCACGCAAGGGCGGAACAAGAGACCCAGTACTTC	CSAHARAEQETQYF
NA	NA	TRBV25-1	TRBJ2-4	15	TGTGCCAGCAGTGAGGCCGCAGGGTCCAAAAACATTCAGTACTTC	CASSEAAGSKNIQYF
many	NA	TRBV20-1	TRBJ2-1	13	TGCAGTGCTAGAACTCAGACAGACAATGAGCAGTTCTTC	CSARTQTDNEQFF
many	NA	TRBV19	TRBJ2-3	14	TGTGCCAGTAAGCGGGCTAGCGCGGCAGATACGCAGTATTTT	CASKRASAADTQYF
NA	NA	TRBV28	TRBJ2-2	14	TGTGCCAGCATCCCCCAGGGGAGGGCCGGGGAGCTGTTTTTT	CASIPQGRAGELFF
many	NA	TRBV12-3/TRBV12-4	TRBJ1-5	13	TGTGCCAGCAGTTTAGGGGCGGCGGCGCCCCAGCATTTT	CASSLGAAAPQHF
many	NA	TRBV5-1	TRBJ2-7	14	TGCGCCAGCAGCTTGGCACCTCCCTCCTACGAGCAGTACTTC	CASSLAPPSYEQYF
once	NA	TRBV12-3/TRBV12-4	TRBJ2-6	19	TGTGCCCTCAGTCCATCAAGGGGCAGGGGAAGCTCTGGGGCCAACGTCCTGACTTTC	CALSPSRGRGSSGANVLTF
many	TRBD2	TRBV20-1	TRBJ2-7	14	TGCAGTGCTAGAGATCCCCGGACTAGCGGGCCTCAGGGCTTC	CSARDPRTSGPQGF
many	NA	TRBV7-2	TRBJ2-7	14	TGTGCCAGCAGCTTAGCCGACAGAAACTACGAGCAGTACTTC	CASSLADRNYEQYF
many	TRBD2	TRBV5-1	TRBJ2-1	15	TGCGCCAGCAGCTTTTTAACGGGAGGGCCCCACAAGCAGTTCTTC	CASSFLTGGPHKQFF
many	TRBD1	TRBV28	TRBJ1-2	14	TGTGCCAGCAACCAGGGGAAGACAGGGGATGGCTACACCTTC	CASNQGKTGDGYTF
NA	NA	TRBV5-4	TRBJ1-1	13	TGTGCCAGCAGCTTACCCCAAATCACTGAAGCTTTCTTT	CASSLPQITEAFF
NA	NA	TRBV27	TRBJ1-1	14	TGTGCCAGCAGGAATCGCCAGGAGAACACTGAAGCTTTCTTT	CASRNRQENTEAFF
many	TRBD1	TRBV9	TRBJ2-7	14	TGTGCCAGCAGCGGAAGGGACAGGGGGAGCGAGAAGTACTTC	CASSGRDRGSEKYF
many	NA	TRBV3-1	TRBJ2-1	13	TGTGCCAGCAGCCATCCTCCGTACAATGAGCAGTTCTTC	CASSHPPYNEQFF
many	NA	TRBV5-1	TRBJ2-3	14	TGCGCCAGCAGCCCCGGGACCCACACAGATACGCAGTATTTT	CASSPGTHTDTQYF
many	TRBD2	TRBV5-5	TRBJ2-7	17	TGTGCCAGCAGCTTGGCTGGGACTAGCGGGGAGCGTTACGAGCAGTACTTC	CASSLAGTSGERYEQYF